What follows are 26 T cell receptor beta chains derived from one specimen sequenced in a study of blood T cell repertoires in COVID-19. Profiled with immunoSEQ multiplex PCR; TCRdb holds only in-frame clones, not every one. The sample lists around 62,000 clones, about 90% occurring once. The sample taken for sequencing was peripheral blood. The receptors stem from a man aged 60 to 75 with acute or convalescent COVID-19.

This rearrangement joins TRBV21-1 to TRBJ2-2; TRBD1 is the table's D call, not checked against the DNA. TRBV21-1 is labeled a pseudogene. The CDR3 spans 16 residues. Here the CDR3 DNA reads TGTGCCAGCAGAAAACCGTGGACAGGGTGGACCGGGGAGCTGTTTTTT. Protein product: CASRKPWTGWTGELFF.

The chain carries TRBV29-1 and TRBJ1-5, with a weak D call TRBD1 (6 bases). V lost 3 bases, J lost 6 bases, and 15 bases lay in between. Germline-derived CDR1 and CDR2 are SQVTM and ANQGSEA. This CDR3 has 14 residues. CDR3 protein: CSVDEGQRGQPQHF. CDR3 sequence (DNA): TGCAGCGTTGATGAAGGACAGCGAGGTCAGCCCCAGCATTTT.

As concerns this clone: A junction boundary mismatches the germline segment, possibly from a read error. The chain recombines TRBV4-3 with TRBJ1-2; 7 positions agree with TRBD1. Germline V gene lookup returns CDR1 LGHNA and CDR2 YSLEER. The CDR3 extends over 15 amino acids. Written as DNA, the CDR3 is TGCGCCAGCAGCCAAGATTGGGACAGCGGAGGATTCACTCTCTTC. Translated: CASSQDWDSGGFTLF.

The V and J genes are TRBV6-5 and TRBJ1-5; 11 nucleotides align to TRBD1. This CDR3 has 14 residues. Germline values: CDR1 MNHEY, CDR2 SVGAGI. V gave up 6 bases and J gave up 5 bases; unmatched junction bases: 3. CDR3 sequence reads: CASSRTGGHQPQHF. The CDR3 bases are TGTGCCAGCAGCCGGACAGGGGGCCATCAGCCCCAGCATTTT.

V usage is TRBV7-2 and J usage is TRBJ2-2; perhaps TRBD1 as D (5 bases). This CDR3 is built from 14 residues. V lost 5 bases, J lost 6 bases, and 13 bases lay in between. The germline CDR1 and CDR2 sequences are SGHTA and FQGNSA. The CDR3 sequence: CASSLLGLAGELFF. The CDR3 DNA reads TGTGCCAGCAGCCTGTTGGGGCTCGCCGGGGAGCTGTTTTTT.

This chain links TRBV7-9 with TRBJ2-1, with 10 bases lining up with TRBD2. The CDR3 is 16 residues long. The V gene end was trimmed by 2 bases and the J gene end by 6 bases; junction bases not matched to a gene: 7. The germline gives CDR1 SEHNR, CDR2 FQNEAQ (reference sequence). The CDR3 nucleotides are TGTGCCAGCAGCTTAATATCTAGCGGGAGTGTCAATGAGCAGTTCTTC. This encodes CASSLISSGSVNEQFF.

CDR3 nucleotides: TGTGCTAGTGGTTTCAGACTAGCGGGAGCGGTTGATGAGCAGTTCTTC. It translates to CASGFRLAGAVDEQFF. The rearrangement links TRBV12-5 to TRBJ2-1; 12 nucleotides line up with TRBD2. The germline V gene encodes CDR1 LGHNT and CDR2 FRNRAP. The CDR3 spans 16 residues. V shed 3 bases, J shed 8 bases, and the junction held 8 bases outside the gene matches.

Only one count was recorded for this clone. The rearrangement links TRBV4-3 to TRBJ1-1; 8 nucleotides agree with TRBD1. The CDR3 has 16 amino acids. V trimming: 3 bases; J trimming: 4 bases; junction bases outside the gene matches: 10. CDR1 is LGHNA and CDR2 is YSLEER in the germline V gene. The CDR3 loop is CASSHTLGTGGTEAFF. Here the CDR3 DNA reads TGCGCCAGCAGCCATACCTTGGGGACAGGCGGCACTGAAGCTTTCTTT.

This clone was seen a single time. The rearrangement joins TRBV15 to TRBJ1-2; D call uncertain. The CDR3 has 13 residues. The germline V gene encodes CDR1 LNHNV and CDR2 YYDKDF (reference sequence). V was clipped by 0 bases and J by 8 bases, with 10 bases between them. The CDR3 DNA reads TGTGCCACCAGCAGAGATCCGGGTAGGGGCTACACCTTC. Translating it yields CATSRDPGRGYTF. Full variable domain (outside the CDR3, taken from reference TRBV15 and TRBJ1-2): DAMVIQNPRYQVTQFGKPVTLSCSQTLNHNVMYWYQQKSSQAPKLLFHYYDKDFNNEADTPDNFQSRRPNTSFCFLDIRSPGLGDTAMYLCATSRDPGRGYTFGSGTRLTVV.

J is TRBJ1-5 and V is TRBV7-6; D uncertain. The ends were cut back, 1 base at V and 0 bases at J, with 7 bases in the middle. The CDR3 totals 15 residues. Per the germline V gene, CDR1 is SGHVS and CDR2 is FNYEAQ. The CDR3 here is CASSLEENSNQPQHF. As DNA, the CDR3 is TGTGCCAGCAGCTTAGAGGAGAATAGCAATCAGCCCCAGCATTTT.

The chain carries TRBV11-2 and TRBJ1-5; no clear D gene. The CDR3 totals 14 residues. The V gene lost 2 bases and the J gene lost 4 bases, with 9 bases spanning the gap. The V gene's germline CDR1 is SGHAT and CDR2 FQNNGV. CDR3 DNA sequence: TGTGCCAGCAGCTTAAACGGTAGAAATCAGCCCCAGCATTTT. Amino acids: CASSLNGRNQPQHF.

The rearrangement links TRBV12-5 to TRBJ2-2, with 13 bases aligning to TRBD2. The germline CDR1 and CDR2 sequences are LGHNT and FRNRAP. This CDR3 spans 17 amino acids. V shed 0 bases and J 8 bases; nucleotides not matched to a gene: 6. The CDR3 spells CASGLVGTSGNLGELFF. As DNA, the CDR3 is TGTGCTAGTGGTTTGGTCGGGACTAGCGGGAATCTGGGGGAGCTGTTTTTT. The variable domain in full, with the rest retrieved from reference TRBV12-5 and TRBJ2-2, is DARVTQTPRHKVTEMGQEVTMRCQPILGHNTVFWYRQTMMQGLELLAYFRNRAPLDDSGMPKDRFSAEMPDATLATLKIQPSEPRDSAVYFCASGLVGTSGNLGELFFGEGSRLTVL.

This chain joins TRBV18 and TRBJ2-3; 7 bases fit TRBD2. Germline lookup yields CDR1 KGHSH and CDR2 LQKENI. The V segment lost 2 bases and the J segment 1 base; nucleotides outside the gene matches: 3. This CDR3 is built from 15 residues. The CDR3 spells CASSPSREGTDTQYF. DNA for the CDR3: TGTGCCAGCTCACCAAGTCGGGAGGGCACAGATACGCAGTATTTT. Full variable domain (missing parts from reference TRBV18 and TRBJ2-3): NAGVMQNPRHLVRRRGQEARLRCSPMKGHSHVYWYRQLPEEGLKFMVYLQKENIIDESGMPKERFSAEFPKEGPSILRIQQVVRGDSAAYFCASSPSREGTDTQYFGPGTRLTVL.

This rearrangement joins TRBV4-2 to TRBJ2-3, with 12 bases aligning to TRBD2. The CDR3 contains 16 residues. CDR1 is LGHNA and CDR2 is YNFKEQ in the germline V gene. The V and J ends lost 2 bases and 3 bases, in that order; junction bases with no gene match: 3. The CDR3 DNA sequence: TGTGCCAGCAGCCAACGACTAGCGGGAGAAACAGATACGCAGTATTTT. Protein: CASSQRLAGETDTQYF.

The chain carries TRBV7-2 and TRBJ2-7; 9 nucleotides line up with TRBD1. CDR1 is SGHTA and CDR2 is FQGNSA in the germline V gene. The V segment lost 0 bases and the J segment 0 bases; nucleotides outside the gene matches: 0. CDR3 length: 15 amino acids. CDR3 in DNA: TGTGCCAGCAGCTTAGCGACAGGGGGCTCCTACGAGCAGTACTTC. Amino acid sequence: CASSLATGGSYEQYF.

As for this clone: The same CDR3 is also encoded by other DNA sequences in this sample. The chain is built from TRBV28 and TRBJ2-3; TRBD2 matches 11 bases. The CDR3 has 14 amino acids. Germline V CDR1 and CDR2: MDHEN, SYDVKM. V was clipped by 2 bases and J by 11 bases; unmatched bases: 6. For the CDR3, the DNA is TGTGCCAGCAGTTTAGGGGTAGCGGGAGGGCTGCAGTATTTT. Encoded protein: CASSLGVAGGLQYF.

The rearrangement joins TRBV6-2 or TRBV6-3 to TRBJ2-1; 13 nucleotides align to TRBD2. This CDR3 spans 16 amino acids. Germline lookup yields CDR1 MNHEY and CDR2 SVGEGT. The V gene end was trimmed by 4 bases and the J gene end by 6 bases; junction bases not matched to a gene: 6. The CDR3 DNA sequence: TGTGCCAGCAGTTCGACTAGCGGGAGGTCGGTCAATGAGCAGTTCTTC. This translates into CASSSTSGRSVNEQFF.

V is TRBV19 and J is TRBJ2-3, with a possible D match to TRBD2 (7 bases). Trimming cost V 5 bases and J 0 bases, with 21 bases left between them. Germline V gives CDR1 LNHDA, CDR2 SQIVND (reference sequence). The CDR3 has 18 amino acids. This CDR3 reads CASSGGGRGHPSTDTQYF. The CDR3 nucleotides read TGTGCCAGTAGTGGGGGGGGCAGGGGCCACCCCAGCACAGATACGCAGTATTTT.

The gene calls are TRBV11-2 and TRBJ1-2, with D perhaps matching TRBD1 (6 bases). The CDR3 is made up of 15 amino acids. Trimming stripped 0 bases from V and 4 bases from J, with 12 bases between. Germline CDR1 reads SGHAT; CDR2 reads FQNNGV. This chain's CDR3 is CASSLDTGQVYGYTF. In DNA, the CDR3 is TGTGCCAGCAGCTTAGATACAGGGCAGGTCTATGGCTACACCTTC.

CDR3 sequence: CASSPIAGATGELFF. Here the CDR3 DNA reads TGTGCCAGCAGCCCCATTGCGGGCGCCACCGGGGAGCTGTTTTTT. The chain uses TRBV7-3 and TRBJ2-2, with a weak D call TRBD2 (5 bases). V lost 5 bases and J lost 4, with 14 bases in between. This CDR3 contains 15 residues. Per the germline V gene, CDR1 is SGHTA and CDR2 is FQGTGA.

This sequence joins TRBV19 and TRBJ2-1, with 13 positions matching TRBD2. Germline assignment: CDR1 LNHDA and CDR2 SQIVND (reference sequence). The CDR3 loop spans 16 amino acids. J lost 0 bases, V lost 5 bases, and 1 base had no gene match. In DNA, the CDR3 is TGTGCCAGTAGTGGGACTAGCGGGACCTCCTACAATGAGCAGTTCTTC. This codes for CASSGTSGTSYNEQFF.

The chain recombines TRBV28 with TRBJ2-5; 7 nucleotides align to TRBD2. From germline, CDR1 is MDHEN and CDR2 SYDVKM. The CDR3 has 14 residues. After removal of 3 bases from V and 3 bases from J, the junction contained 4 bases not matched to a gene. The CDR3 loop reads CASSFLRGEETQYF. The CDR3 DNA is TGTGCCAGCAGTTTCCTCCGGGGGGAAGAGACCCAGTACTTC.

The CDR3 loop is CASSRQGSGANVLTF. The CDR3 DNA reads TGTGCCAGCTCGCGACAGGGGTCTGGGGCCAACGTCCTGACTTTC. The rearrangement uses TRBV18 and TRBJ2-6; TRBD1 agrees at 8 bases. The V and J ends lost 6 bases and 1 base, in that order; junction bases with no gene match: 2. Germline V gene sequence: CDR1 KGHSH, CDR2 LQKENI. The CDR3 is 15 amino acids. Full variable domain (rest looked up from reference TRBV18 and TRBJ2-6): NAGVMQNPRHLVRRRGQEARLRCSPMKGHSHVYWYRQLPEEGLKFMVYLQKENIIDESGMPKERFSAEFPKEGPSILRIQQVVRGDSAAYFCASSRQGSGANVLTFGAGSRLTVL.

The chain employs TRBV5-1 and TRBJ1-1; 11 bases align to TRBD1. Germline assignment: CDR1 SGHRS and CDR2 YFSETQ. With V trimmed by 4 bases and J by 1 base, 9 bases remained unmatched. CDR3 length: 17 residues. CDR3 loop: CASSPLGTGGWNTEAFF. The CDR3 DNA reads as TGCGCCAGCAGCCCGTTAGGGACAGGGGGTTGGAACACTGAAGCTTTCTTT.

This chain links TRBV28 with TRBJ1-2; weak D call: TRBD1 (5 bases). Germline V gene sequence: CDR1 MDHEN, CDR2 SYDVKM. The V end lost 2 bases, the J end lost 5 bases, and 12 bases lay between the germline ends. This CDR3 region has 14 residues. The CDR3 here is CASSLTQGMYGYTF. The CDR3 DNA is TGTGCCAGCAGTTTAACTCAGGGAATGTATGGCTACACCTTC.

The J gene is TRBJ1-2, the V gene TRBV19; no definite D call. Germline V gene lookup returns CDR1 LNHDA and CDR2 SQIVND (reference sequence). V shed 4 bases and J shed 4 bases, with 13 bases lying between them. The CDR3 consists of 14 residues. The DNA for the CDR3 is TGTGCCAGTAGTACGCAAACACGTTCCTATGGCTACACCTTC. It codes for CASSTQTRSYGYTF.